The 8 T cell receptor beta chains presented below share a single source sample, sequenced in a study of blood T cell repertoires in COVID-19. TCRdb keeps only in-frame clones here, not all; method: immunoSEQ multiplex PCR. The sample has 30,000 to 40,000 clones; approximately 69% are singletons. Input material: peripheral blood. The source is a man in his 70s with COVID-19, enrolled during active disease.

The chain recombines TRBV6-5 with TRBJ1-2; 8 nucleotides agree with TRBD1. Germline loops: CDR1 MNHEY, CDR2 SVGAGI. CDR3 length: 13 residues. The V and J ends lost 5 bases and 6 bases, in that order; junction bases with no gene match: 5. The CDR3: CASSRQGWDGYTF. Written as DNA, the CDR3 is TGTGCCAGCAGTCGACAGGGGTGGGATGGCTACACCTTC.

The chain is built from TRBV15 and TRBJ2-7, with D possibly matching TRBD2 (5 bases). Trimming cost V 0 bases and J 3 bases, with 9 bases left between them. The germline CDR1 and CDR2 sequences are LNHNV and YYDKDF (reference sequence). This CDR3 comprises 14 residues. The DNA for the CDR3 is TGTGCCACCAGCAGAGATGCCGGGATCTACGAGCAGTACTTC. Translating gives CATSRDAGIYEQYF. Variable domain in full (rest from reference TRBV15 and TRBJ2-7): DAMVIQNPRYQVTQFGKPVTLSCSQTLNHNVMYWYQQKSSQAPKLLFHYYDKDFNNEADTPDNFQSRRPNTSFCFLDIRSPGLGDTAMYLCATSRDAGIYEQYFGPGTRLTVT.

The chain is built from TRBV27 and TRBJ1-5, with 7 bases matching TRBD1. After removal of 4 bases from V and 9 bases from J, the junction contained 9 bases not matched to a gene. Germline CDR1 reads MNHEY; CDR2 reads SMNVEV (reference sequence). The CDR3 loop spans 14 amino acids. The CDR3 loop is CASSWTGHLGPQHF. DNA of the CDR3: TGTGCCAGCAGTTGGACAGGCCACCTGGGGCCCCAGCATTTT.

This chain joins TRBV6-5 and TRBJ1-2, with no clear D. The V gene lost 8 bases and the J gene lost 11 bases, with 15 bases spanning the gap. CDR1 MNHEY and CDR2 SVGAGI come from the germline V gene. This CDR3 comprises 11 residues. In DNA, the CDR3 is TGTGCCAGCTCGAGAGGAGGGTATTACACCTTC. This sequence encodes CASSRGGYYTF.

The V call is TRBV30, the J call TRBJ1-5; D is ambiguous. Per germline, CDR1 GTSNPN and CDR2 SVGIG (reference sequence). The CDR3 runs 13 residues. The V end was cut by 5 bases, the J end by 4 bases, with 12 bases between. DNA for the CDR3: TGTGCCTGGTCCGAAGGGAGGAATCAGCCCCAGCATTTT. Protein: CAWSEGRNQPQHF.

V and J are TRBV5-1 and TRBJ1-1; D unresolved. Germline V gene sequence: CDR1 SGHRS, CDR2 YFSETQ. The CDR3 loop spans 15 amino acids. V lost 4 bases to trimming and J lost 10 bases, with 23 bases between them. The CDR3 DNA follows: TGCGCCAGCAGCCCTAGGGCCCCCGGGGTTGTCGGAGCTTTCTTT. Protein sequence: CASSPRAPGVVGAFF. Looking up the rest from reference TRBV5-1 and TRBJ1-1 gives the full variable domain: KAGVTQTPRYLIKTRGQQVTLSCSPISGHRSVSWYQQTPGQGLQFLFEYFSETQRNKGNFPGRFSGRQFSNSRSEMNVSTLELGDSALYLCASSPRAPGVVGAFFGQGTRLTVV.

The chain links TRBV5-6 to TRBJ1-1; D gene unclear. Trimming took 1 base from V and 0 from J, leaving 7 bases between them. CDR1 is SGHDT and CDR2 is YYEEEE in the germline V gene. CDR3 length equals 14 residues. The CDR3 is CASSLTELNTEAFF. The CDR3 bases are TGTGCCAGCAGCTTGACAGAACTGAACACTGAAGCTTTCTTT.

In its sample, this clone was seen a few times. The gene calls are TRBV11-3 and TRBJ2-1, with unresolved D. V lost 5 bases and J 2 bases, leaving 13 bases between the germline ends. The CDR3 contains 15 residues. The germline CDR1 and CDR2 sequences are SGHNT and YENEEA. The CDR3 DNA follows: TGTGCCAGCAGCCAAAGCCCAATTACCTACAATGAGCAGTTCTTC. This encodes CASSQSPITYNEQFF.